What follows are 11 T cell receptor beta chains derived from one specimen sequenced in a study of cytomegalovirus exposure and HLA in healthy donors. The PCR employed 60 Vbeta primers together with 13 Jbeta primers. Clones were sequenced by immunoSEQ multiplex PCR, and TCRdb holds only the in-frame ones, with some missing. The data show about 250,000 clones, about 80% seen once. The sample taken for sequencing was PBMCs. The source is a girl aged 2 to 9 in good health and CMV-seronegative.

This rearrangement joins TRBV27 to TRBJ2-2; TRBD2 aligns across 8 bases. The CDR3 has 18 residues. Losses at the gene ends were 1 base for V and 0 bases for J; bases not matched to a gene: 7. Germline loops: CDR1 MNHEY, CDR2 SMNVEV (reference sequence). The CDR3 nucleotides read TGTGCCAGCAGTTTATTCCCCTTAGCGGGGCCGAACACCGGGGAGCTGTTTTTT. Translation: CASSLFPLAGPNTGELFF.

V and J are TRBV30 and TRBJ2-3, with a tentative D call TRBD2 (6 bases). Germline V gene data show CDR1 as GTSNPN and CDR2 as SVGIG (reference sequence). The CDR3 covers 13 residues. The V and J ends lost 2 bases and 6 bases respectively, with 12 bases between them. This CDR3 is CAWSSGGGDTQYF. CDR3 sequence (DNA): TGTGCCTGGAGTTCGGGTGGGGGGGATACGCAGTATTTT.

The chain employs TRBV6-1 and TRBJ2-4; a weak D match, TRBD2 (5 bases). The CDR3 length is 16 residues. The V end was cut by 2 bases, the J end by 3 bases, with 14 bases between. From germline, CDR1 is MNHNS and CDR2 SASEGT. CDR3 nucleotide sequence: TGTGCCAGCAGTGAATACGGGGAAGGGTACAAAAACATTCAGTACTTC. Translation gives CASSEYGEGYKNIQYF.

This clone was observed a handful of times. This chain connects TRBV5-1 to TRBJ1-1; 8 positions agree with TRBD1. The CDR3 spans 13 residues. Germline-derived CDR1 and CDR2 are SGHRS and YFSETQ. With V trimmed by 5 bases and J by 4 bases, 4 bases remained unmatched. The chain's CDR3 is CASRGQGGTEAFF. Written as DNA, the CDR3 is TGCGCCAGCAGAGGACAGGGAGGCACTGAAGCTTTCTTT. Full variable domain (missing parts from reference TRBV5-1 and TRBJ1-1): KAGVTQTPRYLIKTRGQQVTLSCSPISGHRSVSWYQQTPGQGLQFLFEYFSETQRNKGNFPGRFSGRQFSNSRSEMNVSTLELGDSALYLCASRGQGGTEAFFGQGTRLTVV.

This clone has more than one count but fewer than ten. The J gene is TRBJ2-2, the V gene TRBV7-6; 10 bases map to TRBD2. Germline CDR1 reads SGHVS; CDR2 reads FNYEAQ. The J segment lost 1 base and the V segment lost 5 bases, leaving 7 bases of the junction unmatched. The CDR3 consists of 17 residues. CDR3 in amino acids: CASSDELAGVNTGELFF. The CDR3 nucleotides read TGTGCCAGCAGCGACGAGCTAGCGGGGGTGAACACCGGGGAGCTGTTTTTT.

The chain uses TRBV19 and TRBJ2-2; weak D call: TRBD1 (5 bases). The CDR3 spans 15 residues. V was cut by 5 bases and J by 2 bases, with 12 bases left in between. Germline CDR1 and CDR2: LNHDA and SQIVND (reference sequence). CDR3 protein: CASSSGRANTGELFF. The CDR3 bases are TGTGCCAGTAGTTCGGGCAGGGCTAACACCGGGGAGCTGTTTTTT.

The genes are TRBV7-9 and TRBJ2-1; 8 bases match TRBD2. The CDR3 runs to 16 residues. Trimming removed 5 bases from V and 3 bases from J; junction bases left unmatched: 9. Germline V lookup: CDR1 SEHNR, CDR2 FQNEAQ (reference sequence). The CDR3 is CASSPTTSGFYNEQFF. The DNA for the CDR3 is TGTGCCAGCAGCCCAACCACTAGCGGTTTCTACAATGAGCAGTTCTTC.

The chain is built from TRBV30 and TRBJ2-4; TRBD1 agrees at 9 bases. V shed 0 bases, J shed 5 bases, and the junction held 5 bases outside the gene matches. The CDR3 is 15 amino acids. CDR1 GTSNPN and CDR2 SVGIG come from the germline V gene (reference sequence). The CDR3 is CAWSVGTGYQNIQYF. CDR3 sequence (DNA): TGTGCCTGGAGTGTAGGGACAGGGTATCAAAACATTCAGTACTTC.

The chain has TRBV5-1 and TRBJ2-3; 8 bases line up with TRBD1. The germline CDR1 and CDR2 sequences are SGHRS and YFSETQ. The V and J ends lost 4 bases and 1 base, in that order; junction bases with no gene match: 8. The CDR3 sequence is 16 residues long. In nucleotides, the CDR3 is TGCGCCAGCAGCCAGAAAGCAGGGGGCGGCACAGATACGCAGTATTTT. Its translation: CASSQKAGGGTDTQYF.

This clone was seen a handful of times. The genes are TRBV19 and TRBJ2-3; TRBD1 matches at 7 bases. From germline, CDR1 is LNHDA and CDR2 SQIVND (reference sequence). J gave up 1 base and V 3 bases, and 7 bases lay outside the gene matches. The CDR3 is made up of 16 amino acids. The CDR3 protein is CASSIRGSRRTDTQYF. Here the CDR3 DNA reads TGTGCCAGTAGTATCAGGGGGAGCAGACGCACAGATACGCAGTATTTT.

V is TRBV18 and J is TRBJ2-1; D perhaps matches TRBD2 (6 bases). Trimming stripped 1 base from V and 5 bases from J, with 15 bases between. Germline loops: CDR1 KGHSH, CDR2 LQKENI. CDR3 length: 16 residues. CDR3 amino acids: CASSPLELAVNNEQFF. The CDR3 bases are TGTGCCAGCTCACCACTGGAACTAGCCGTGAACAATGAGCAGTTCTTC.